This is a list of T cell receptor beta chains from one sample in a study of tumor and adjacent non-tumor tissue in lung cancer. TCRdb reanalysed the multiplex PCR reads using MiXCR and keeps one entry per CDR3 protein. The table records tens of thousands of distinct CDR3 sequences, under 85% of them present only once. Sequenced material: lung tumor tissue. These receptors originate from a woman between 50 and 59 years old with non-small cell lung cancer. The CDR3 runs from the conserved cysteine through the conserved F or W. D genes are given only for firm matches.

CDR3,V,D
CASSDSNGGDKQYF,TRBV6-4,-
CSTKDSTTQVRQYF,TRBV20-1,-
CNAGGSPYEQYF,TRBV29-1,TRBD2
CSCSSGTGGQETQYF,TRBV5-1,TRBD1
CANSHGQTNTEAFF,TRBV11-1,-
CTSSQGQGFSPLHF,TRBV6-6,TRBD1
CAISEGGGYQPQHF,TRBV6-1,TRBD1
CANSQEGAVAKNIRYF,TRBV4-1,-
CASSTLQPAGGEAFF,TRBV4-1,-
CAYSYAGSSYEQYF,TRBV6-5,-
CASSDAYRSYEQYF,TRBV6-1,-
CASSEGLAGSYEQYF,TRBV6-1,TRBD2
CVNSRLLEKHEQYF,TRBV28,-
CASNLGGNTIYF,TRBV7-9,-
CYAREQGKSYNEQFF,TRBV20-1,-
CASSGQITGELFF,TRBV10-1,-
CASASLAGGPYEQFF,TRBV28,TRBD2
CVSRLNTGELFF,TRBV12-3/TRBV12-4,-
CASSQGDRNYGYTF,TRBV4-1,TRBD1
CASNYDKGNEQYF,TRBV6-6,-
CNVTGRGTSGHGELFF,TRBV20-1,TRBD2
CASITTGGNTGELFF,TRBV28,TRBD1
CASSLAPLRPYNEQFF,TRBV7-9,-
CATSDRVEATYTQYF,TRBV12-3/TRBV12-4,TRBD1
CASSHNRAATDVFF,TRBV14,-
CASSPSNKQFF,TRBV11-2,-
CASSQGDTYKQYF,TRBV4-2,-
CASSFNRELGEQFF,TRBV11-2,-
CAISDFGDRDDKLFF,TRBV10-2,-
CSVGSIDTQYF,TRBV29-1,-
CATSEGPRVLSEQFF,TRBV24-1,-
CASTAGGFGNIQYF,TRBV25-1,TRBD2
CTGQVRGTGQNEQFF,TRBV10-1,-
CSARRTGRITYEQYF,TRBV20-1,TRBD1
CATRGSTVELFF,TRBV5-1,TRBD1
CASNQVTRSYYGYTF,TRBV4-1,-
CSVVSQQGLTYEQYF,TRBV29-1,-
CSVEGTPTAIDAGAFF,TRBV29-1,-
CASSPRGYGYSF,TRBV6-5,-
CASSQDWARGPGDTQYF,TRBV4-2,-
CVSSTPPGTGVEEYF,TRBV28,TRBD1
CASRTSRGRHGELFF,TRBV11-2,-
CSASGSLVHKETQYF,TRBV20-1,-
CANSGGQGAIYEQYF,TRBV12-3/TRBV12-4,TRBD1
CASTPLIRACTSGRSIDMQYF,TRBV11-2,TRBD2
CASSAAGTEDSYEQYF,TRBV11-2,TRBD1
CASSIFAGDGYGTDTQYF,TRBV19,TRBD2
CASSEHVRSYVQYF,TRBV6-1,-
CASSQLTDINEQFF,TRBV19,-
CSASVDMIDEQFF,TRBV20-1,-
CASNGGCYSNQPQHF,TRBV5-5,-
CASSYSGIERTEAFF,TRBV6-5,-
CASSSGQQETQYF,TRBV11-3,-
CSAREVGTGLYEQYF,TRBV20-1,TRBD1
CASSRGGDNEQFF,TRBV5-1,-
CTSSLEGWPRVAYNEQFF,TRBV7-8,-
CSAGPVETQYF,TRBV29-1,-
CASSQDNTFGEAFF,TRBV4-2,-
CASSYGTDSYNEQFF,TRBV6-5,-